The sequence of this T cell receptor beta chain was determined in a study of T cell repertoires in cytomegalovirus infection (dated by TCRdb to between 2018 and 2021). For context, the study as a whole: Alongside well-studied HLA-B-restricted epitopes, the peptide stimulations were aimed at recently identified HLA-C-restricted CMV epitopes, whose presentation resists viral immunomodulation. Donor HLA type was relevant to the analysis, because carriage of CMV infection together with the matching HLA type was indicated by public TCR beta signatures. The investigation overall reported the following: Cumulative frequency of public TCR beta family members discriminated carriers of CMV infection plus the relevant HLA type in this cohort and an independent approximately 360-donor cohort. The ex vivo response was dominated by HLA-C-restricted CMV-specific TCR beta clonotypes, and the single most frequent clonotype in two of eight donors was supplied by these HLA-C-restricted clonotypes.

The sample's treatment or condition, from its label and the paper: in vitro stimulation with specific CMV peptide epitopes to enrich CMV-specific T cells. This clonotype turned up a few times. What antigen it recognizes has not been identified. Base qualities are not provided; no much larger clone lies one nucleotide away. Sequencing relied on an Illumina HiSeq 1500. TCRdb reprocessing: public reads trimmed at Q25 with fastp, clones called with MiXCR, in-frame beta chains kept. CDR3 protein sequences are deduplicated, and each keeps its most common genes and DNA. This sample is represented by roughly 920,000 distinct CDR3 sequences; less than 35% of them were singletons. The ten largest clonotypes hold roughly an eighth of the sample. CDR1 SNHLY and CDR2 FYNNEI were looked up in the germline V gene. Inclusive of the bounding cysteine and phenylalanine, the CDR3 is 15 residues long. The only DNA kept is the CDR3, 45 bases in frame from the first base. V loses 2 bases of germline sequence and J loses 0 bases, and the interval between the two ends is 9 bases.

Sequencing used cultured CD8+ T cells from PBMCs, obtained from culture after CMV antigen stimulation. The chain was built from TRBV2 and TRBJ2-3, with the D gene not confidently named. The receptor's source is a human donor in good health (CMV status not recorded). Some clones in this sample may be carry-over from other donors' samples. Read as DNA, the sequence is TGTGCCAGCAGTGAACGAGGAAAGAGCACAGATACGCAGTATTTT. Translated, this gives CASSERGKSTDTQYF.